The T cell receptor beta chain described here comes from a study of blood T cell repertoires in COVID-19. Per the original methods: For nucleated cells, counts were estimated from reference gene primer amplification. Repertoires were generated with immunoSEQ multiplex PCR, while TCRdb's copy carries only in-frame clones and drops some. Clonal size and the V and J genes are those of that table, whereas D and trimming came from the DNA. The sample shows fewer than 250,000 clones, just over 85% of them seen only once. Sequencing was carried out using PBMCs or T cells enriched from blood (not recorded which). The TCR comes from a woman aged 40 to 55 with acute COVID-19.

As DNA, the CDR3 is TGTGCCAGCAGCTTATTGGGGGGAGCTGGAAACACCATATATTTT. Amino acids: CASSLLGGAGNTIYF. J is TRBJ1-3 and V is TRBV7-8; TRBD1 is a possible D gene (5 bases). The CDR3 totals 15 residues. Trimming stripped 2 bases from V and 2 bases from J, with 10 bases between. Germline V lookup: CDR1 SGHVS, CDR2 FQNEAQ.